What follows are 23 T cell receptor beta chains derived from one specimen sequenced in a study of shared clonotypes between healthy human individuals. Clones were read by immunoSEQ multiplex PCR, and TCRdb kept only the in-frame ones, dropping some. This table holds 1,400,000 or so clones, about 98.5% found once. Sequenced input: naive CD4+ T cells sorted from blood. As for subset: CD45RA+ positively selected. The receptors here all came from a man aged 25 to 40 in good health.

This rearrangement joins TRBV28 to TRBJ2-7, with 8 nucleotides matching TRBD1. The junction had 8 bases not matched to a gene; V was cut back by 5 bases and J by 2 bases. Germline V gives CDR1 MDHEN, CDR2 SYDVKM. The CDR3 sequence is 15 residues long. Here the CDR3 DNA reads TGTGCCAGCAGTCTGTCCGGGACAGGCGCCTACGAGCAGTACTTC. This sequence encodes CASSLSGTGAYEQYF.

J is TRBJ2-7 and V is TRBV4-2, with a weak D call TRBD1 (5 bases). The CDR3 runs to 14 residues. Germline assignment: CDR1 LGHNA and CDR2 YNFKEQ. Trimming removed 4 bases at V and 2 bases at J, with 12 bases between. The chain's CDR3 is CASSREDITYEQYF. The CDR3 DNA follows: TGTGCCAGCAGCCGAGAGGACATCACCTACGAGCAGTACTTC.

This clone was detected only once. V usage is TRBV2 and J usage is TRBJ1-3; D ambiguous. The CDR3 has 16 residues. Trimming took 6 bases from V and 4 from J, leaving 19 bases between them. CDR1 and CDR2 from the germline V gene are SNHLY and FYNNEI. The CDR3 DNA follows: TGTGCCAGCAGCGACCAGTTGGGGTTGGGGGGAAACACCATATATTTT. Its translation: CASSDQLGLGGNTIYF. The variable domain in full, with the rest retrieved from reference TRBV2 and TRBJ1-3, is EPEVTQTPSHQVTQMGQEVILRCVPISNHLYFYWYRQILGQKVEFLVSFYNNEISEKSEIFDDQFSVERPDGSNFTLKIRSTKLEDSAMYFCASSDQLGLGGNTIYFGEGSWLTVV.

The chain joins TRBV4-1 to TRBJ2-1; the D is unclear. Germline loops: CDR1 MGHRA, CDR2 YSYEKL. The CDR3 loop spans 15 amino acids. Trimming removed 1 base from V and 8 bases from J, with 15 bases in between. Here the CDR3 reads CASSQVGVSVDEQFF. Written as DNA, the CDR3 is TGCGCCAGCAGCCAAGTAGGCGTTTCCGTGGATGAGCAGTTCTTC.

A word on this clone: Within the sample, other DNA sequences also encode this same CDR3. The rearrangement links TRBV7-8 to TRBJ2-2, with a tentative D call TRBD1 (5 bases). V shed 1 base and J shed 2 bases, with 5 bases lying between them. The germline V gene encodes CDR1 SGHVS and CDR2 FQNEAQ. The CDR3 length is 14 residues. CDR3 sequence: CASSLGTNTGELFF. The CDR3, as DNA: TGTGCCAGCAGCTTAGGGACAAACACCGGGGAGCTGTTTTTT.

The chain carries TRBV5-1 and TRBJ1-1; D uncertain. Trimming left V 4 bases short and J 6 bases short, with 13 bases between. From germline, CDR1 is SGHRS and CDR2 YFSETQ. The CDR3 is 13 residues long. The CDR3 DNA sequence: TGCGCCAGCAGCCGGGAAGGACTGCCTGAAGCTTTCTTT. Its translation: CASSREGLPEAFF.

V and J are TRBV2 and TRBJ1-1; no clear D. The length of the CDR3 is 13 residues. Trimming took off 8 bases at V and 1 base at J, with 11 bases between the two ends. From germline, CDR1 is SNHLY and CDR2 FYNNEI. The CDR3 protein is CASRAGGNTEAFF. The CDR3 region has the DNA TGTGCCAGCCGAGCGGGAGGGAACACTGAAGCTTTCTTT.

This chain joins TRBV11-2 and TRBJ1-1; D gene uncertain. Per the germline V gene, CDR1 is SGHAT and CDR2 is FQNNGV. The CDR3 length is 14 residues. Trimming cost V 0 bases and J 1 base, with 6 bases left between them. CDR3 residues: CASSLDSENTEAFF. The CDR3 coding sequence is TGTGCCAGCAGCTTAGATTCCGAGAACACTGAAGCTTTCTTT.

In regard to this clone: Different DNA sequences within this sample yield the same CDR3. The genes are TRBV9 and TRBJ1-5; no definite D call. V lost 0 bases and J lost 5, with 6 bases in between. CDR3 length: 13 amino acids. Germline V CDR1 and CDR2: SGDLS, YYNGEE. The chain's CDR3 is CASSVDGDQPQHF. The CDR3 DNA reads TGTGCCAGCAGCGTAGATGGGGATCAGCCCCAGCATTTT.

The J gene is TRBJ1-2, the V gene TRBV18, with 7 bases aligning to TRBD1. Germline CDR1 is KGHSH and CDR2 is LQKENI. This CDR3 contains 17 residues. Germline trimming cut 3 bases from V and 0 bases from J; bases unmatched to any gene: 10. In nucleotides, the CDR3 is TGTGCCAGCTCACCGTGGGACAGTACCACGACTAACTATGGCTACACCTTC. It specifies CASSPWDSTTTNYGYTF.

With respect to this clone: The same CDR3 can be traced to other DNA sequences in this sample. In DNA, the CDR3 is TGTGCCAGCAGTTTAGGGGGGGGCAATCAGCCCCAGCATTTT. It specifies CASSLGGGNQPQHF. The rearrangement joins TRBV28 to TRBJ1-5; possible D gene TRBD1, 5 bases. Per germline, CDR1 MDHEN and CDR2 SYDVKM. This CDR3 contains 14 residues. V was pared by 2 bases and J by 2 bases, with 7 bases between.

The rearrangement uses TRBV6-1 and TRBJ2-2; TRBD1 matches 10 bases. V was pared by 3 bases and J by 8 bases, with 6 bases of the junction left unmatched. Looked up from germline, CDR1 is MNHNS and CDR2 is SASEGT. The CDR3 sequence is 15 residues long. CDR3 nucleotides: TGTGCCAGCAGTGACGCCGGGACAGGGGTTGGGGAGCTGTTTTTT. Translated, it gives CASSDAGTGVGELFF.

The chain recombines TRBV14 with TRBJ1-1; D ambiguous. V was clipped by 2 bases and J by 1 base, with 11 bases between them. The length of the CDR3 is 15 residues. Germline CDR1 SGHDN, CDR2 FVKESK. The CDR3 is CASSQFNNRNTEAFF. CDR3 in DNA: TGTGCCAGCAGCCAATTTAACAACCGGAACACTGAAGCTTTCTTT.

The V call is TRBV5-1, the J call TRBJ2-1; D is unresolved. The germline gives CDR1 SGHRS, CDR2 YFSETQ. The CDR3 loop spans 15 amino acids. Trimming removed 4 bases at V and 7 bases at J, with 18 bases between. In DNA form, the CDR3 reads TGCGCCAGCAGCCGCTACGGGCGAGAACAAAATGAGCAGTTCTTC. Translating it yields CASSRYGREQNEQFF.

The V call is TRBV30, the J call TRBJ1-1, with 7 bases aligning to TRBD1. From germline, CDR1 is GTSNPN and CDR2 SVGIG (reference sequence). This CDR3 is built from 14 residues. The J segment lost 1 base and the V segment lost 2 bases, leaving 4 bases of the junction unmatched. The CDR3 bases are TGTGCCTGGAGTAGGACAGGAGGGAACACTGAAGCTTTCTTT. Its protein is CAWSRTGGNTEAFF.

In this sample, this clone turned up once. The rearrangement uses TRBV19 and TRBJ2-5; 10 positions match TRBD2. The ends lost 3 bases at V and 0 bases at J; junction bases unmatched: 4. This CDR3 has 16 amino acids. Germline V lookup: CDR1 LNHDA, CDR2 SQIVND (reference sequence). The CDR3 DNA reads TGTGCCAGTAGTATCCGGACTAGCGGATACCAAGAGACCCAGTACTTC. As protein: CASSIRTSGYQETQYF.

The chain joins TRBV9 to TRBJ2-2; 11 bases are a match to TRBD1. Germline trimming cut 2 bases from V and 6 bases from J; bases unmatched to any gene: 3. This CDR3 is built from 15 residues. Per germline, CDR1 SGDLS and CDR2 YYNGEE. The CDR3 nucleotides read TGTGCCAGCAGCGTGGAGGGACAGGGGGCCGGGGAGCTGTTTTTT. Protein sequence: CASSVEGQGAGELFF. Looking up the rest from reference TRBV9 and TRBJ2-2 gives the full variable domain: DSGVTQTPKHLITATGQRVTLRCSPRSGDLSVYWYQQSLDQGLQFLIQYYNGEERAKGNILERFSAQQFPDLHSELNLSSLELGDSALYFCASSVEGQGAGELFFGEGSRLTVL.

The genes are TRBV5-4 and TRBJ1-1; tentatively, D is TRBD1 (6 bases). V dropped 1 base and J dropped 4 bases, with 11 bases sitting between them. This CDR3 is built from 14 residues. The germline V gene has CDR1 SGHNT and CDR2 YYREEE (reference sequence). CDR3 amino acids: CASSLKGGVTEAFF. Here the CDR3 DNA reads TGTGCCAGCAGCTTGAAAGGGGGAGTCACTGAAGCTTTCTTT.

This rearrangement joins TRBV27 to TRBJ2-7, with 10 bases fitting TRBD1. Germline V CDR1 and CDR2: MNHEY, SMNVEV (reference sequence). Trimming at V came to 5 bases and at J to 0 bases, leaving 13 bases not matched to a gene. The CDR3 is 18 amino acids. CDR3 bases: TGTGCCAGCAGTCACCGGGACAGGGGAGCCACAGGCTCCTACGAGCAGTACTTC. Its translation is CASSHRDRGATGSYEQYF.

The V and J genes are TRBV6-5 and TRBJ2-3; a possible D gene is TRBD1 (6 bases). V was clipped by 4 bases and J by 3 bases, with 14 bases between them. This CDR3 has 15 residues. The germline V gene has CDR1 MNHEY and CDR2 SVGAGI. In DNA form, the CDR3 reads TGTGCCAGCAGTTTACAGGGAATTCGAACAGATACGCAGTATTTT. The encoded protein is CASSLQGIRTDTQYF.

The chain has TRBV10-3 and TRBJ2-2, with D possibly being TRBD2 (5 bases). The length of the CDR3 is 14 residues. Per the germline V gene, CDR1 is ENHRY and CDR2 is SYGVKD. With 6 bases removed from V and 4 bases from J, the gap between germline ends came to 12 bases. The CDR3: CAIRDFASTGELFF. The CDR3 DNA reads TGTGCCATCAGGGACTTCGCGAGCACCGGGGAGCTGTTTTTT.

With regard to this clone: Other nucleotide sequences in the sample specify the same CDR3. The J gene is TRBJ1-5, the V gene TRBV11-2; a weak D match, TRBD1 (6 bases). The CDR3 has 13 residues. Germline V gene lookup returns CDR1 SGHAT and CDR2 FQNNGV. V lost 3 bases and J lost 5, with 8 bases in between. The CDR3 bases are TGTGCCAGCAGCTTGACAGGAGATCAGCCCCAGCATTTT. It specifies CASSLTGDQPQHF.

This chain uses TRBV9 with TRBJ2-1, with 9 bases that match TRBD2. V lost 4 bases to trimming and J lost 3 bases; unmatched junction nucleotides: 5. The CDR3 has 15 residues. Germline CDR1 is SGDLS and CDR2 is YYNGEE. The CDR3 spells CASSLSGRHYNEQFF. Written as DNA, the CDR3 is TGTGCCAGCAGCCTTAGCGGGAGACACTACAATGAGCAGTTCTTC.